What follows are 32 T cell receptor beta chains derived from one specimen sequenced in a study of cytomegalovirus exposure and HLA in healthy donors. The PCR made use of 60 Vbeta and 13 Jbeta primers. The table came from immunoSEQ multiplex PCR; TCRdb's copy has only in-frame clones and leaves some out. Of 150,000 to 200,000 clones in the sample, over 75% were seen once. Sequencing was done on a sample of PBMCs. The receptor set was obtained from a man aged 55 to 70 in good health and CMV-seronegative.

The rearrangement joins TRBV29-1 to TRBJ1-6, with 9 bases identical to TRBD1. This CDR3 is built from 15 residues. V dropped 7 bases and J dropped 0; count of bases not matched to a gene: 4. CDR1 and CDR2 (germline): SQVTM, ANQGSEA. CDR3 in DNA: TGCAGCGAGGGACAGGGACGCTCCTATAATTCACCCCTCCACTTT. Translated: CSEGQGRSYNSPLHF.

The CDR3 nucleotides are TGCAGCGTTGAAGATCGCGCTATGAACACTGAAGCTTTCTTT. Translating gives CSVEDRAMNTEAFF. The chain joins TRBV29-1 to TRBJ1-1; D is unresolved. This CDR3 contains 14 residues. Per germline, CDR1 SQVTM and CDR2 ANQGSEA. Trimming took 0 bases from V and 0 from J, leaving 8 bases between them.

The V gene is TRBV19, the J gene TRBJ2-1; 7 bases line up with TRBD1. V was pared by 3 bases and J by 5 bases, with 7 bases of the junction left unmatched. Per germline, CDR1 LNHDA and CDR2 SQIVND (reference sequence). The CDR3 loop spans 15 amino acids. CDR3: CASSIVQGYDNEQFF. The CDR3 bases are TGTGCCAGTAGTATTGTACAGGGGTACGACAATGAGCAGTTCTTC.

The sample holds a few counts of this clone. The V gene is TRBV4-3, the J gene TRBJ2-2, with 8 nucleotides matching TRBD2. The ends lost 0 bases at V and 1 base at J; junction bases unmatched: 10. The CDR3 consists of 19 residues. The germline V gene has CDR1 LGHNA and CDR2 YSLEER. Here the CDR3 DNA reads TGCGCCAGCAGCCAAGATCCCCACGGGACTAGGCTGAACACCGGGGAGCTGTTTTTT. This codes for CASSQDPHGTRLNTGELFF.

The chain carries TRBV18 and TRBJ2-3; 7 bases line up with TRBD1. CDR1 and CDR2 (germline): KGHSH, LQKENI. Germline trimming cut 3 bases from V and 2 bases from J; bases unmatched to any gene: 5. There are 15 residues in the CDR3. CDR3 protein: CASSPRQGNTDTQYF. DNA of the CDR3: TGTGCCAGCTCACCCCGACAGGGAAACACAGATACGCAGTATTTT.

The V call is TRBV6-5, the J call TRBJ1-2; TRBD1 agrees at 7 bases. The germline V gene encodes CDR1 MNHEY and CDR2 SVGAGI. The length of the CDR3 is 14 residues. J was trimmed by 8 bases and V by 5 bases; bases with no gene match: 11. CDR3 sequence: CASSAPGQRSGYTF. CDR3 sequence (DNA): TGTGCCAGCAGTGCTCCGGGACAGAGATCGGGCTACACCTTC.

The chain couples TRBV18 to TRBJ1-5, with TRBD1 matching over 10 bases. CDR1 KGHSH and CDR2 LQKENI come from the germline V gene. J was trimmed by 5 bases and V by 6 bases; bases with no gene match: 7. This CDR3 has 15 residues. CDR3 sequence reads: CASSLVDRGDQPQHF. CDR3 bases: TGTGCCAGCTCGCTGGTGGACAGGGGGGATCAGCCCCAGCATTTT.

The chain employs TRBV10-3 and TRBJ2-1, with D possibly TRBD1 on 5 matching bases. V was cut by 8 bases and J by 2 bases, with 13 bases left in between. The CDR3 runs 14 residues. Germline V gene lookup returns CDR1 ENHRY and CDR2 SYGVKD. The CDR3 loop reads CAIGVGPPYNEQFF. CDR3 bases: TGTGCCATCGGGGTGGGGCCCCCCTACAATGAGCAGTTCTTC.

The chain combines TRBV4-2 with TRBJ2-7, with D perhaps matching TRBD2 (5 bases). The CDR3 loop spans 12 amino acids. Germline-derived CDR1 and CDR2 are LGHNA and YNFKEQ. Between the trimmed V and J ends, which lost 1 base and 4 bases, there was a span of 5 bases. CDR3 nucleotide sequence: TGTGCCAGCAGCCAAGGAGGGTACGAGCAGTACTTC. This gives the protein CASSQGGYEQYF.

This chain joins TRBV5-1 and TRBJ2-1, with 9 nucleotides matching TRBD2. Germline V gene sequence: CDR1 SGHRS, CDR2 YFSETQ. J was trimmed by 7 bases and V by 4 bases; bases with no gene match: 15. The CDR3 totals 17 residues. CDR3 in DNA: TGCGCCAGCAGCCTCCGTGTTGCGGGAGGGAGGGAAAATGAGCAGTTCTTC. Protein sequence: CASSLRVAGGRENEQFF.

This clone was seen more than once but under ten times. V is TRBV27 and J is TRBJ1-5; the D is unclear. The V gene lost 8 bases and the J gene lost 5 bases, with 10 bases spanning the gap. This CDR3 has 12 amino acids. Germline lookup yields CDR1 MNHEY and CDR2 SMNVEV (reference sequence). In DNA, the CDR3 is TGTGCCAGCGCCCGATTAGATCAGCCCCAGCATTTT. Its translation: CASARLDQPQHF.

This clone was observed a single time. The chain uses TRBV18 and TRBJ2-2, with D perhaps TRBD2 (5 bases). This CDR3 contains 16 residues. Per germline, CDR1 KGHSH and CDR2 LQKENI. Deletions cut 4 bases from V and 0 bases from J, with 12 bases between. CDR3 bases: TGTGCCAGCTCACAGAGGGAAGGACCGAACACCGGGGAGCTGTTTTTT. It encodes CASSQREGPNTGELFF.

This clone was counted only a few times. V and J are TRBV7-9 and TRBJ1-4; D uncertain. Germline V gives CDR1 SEHNR, CDR2 FQNEAQ (reference sequence). Trimming cost V 2 bases and J 8 bases, with 9 bases left between them. The CDR3 is 13 residues long. The CDR3 region has the DNA TGTGCCAGCAGCTTATTCTTAGAGGAAAAACTGTTTTTT. It specifies CASSLFLEEKLFF. Full variable domain (missing parts from reference TRBV7-9 and TRBJ1-4): DTGVSQNPRHKITKRGQNVTFRCDPISEHNRLYWYRQTLGQGPEFLTYFQNEAQLEKSRLLSDRFSAERPKGSFSTLEIQRTEQGDSAMYLCASSLFLEEKLFFGSGTQLSVL.

The chain combines TRBV18 with TRBJ1-4, with 8 bases matching TRBD1. The germline gives CDR1 KGHSH, CDR2 LQKENI. V gave up 0 bases and J gave up 10 bases; unmatched junction bases: 10. This CDR3 comprises 16 residues. CDR3 bases: TGTGCCAGCTCACCACCTTTGACAGGGGCTCTAGGAAAACTGTTTTTT. This codes for CASSPPLTGALGKLFF.

This sequence joins TRBV4-1 and TRBJ1-4; D is possibly TRBD1 (5 bases). V was trimmed by 4 bases and J by 7 bases, leaving 19 bases between them. Germline CDR1 MGHRA, CDR2 YSYEKL. The CDR3 contains 16 residues. The CDR3 DNA reads as TGCGCCAGCAGCCCCCACAGGATTCAGGGAGGTGAAAAACTGTTTTTT. This translates into CASSPHRIQGGEKLFF.

This chain uses TRBV5-1 with TRBJ1-1; TRBD1 matches at 10 bases. This CDR3 is built from 15 residues. V lost 3 bases to trimming and J lost 5 bases; unmatched junction nucleotides: 7. Germline lookup yields CDR1 SGHRS and CDR2 YFSETQ. The CDR3 reads CASSYRTGGGTEAFF. In DNA, the CDR3 is TGCGCCAGCAGCTATCGGACAGGGGGAGGAACTGAAGCTTTCTTT.

CDR3 DNA: TGCGCCAGCAGCTTGAACGCAGGAGAGACCCAGTACTTC. The encoded protein is CASSLNAGETQYF. The gene calls are TRBV5-1 and TRBJ2-5, with D unclear. The germline V gene has CDR1 SGHRS and CDR2 YFSETQ. The germline V and J ends were trimmed by 1 base and 4 bases, with 8 bases remaining between them. The CDR3 spans 13 residues.

The chain recombines TRBV21-1 with TRBJ2-1; TRBD2, the D gene given by the table, was not confirmed from the DNA. TRBV21-1 represents a pseudogene. The CDR3 extends over 15 amino acids. DNA of the CDR3: TGTGCCAGCAGCAAAGGGGGAGGGAGCTACAATGAGCAGTTCTTC. Amino acid sequence: CASSKGGGSYNEQFF.

This chain uses TRBV30 with TRBJ2-5, with 8 bases identical to TRBD2. The CDR3 has 14 residues. CDR1 GTSNPN and CDR2 SVGIG come from the germline V gene (reference sequence). V lost 2 bases, J lost 2 bases, and 4 bases stayed unmatched. CDR3 protein: CAWSRASGQETQYF. DNA for the CDR3: TGTGCCTGGAGTCGGGCTAGCGGGCAAGAGACCCAGTACTTC.

The chain has TRBV27 and TRBJ2-3; TRBD2 matches at 7 bases. The CDR3 runs 14 residues. V lost 4 bases, J lost 6 bases, and 7 bases stayed unmatched. CDR1 MNHEY and CDR2 SMNVEV come from the germline V gene (reference sequence). The CDR3 DNA follows: TGTGCCAGCAGTTCCCGATCGGGGGGTGATACGCAGTATTTT. It is translated as CASSSRSGGDTQYF.

The chain employs TRBV7-9 and TRBJ2-7; D gene uncertain. CDR3 length: 13 amino acids. Germline CDR1 SEHNR, CDR2 FQNEAQ (reference sequence). Trimming took 2 bases from V and 5 from J, leaving 10 bases between them. The CDR3 DNA reads as TGTGCCAGCAGCTTATCCCCCCTCCACGAGCAGTACTTC. It codes for CASSLSPLHEQYF.

There are a few counts of this clone. The chain recombines TRBV10-2 with TRBJ1-4, with D hard to call. This CDR3 region has 13 residues. Trimming stripped 8 bases from V and 5 bases from J, with 12 bases between. Germline CDR1 WSHSY, CDR2 SAAADI. The CDR3 DNA is TGCGCCAGCGGGGAGGGATCGAATGAAAAACTGTTTTTT. This gives the protein CASGEGSNEKLFF.

The CDR3 sequence: CASRTGGLTEAFF. DNA for the CDR3: TGTGCCAGTAGGACAGGGGGCTTGACTGAAGCTTTCTTT. This chain links TRBV19 with TRBJ1-1, with 10 nucleotides matching TRBD1. Trimming at V came to 6 bases and at J to 5 bases, leaving 3 bases not matched to a gene. The length of the CDR3 is 13 residues. Looked up from germline, CDR1 is LNHDA and CDR2 is SQIVND (reference sequence).

This clone was picked up a small number of times. V is TRBV7-9 and J is TRBJ2-5; tentatively, D is TRBD1 (6 bases). The V and J ends lost 3 bases and 3 bases respectively, with 11 bases between them. In germline, CDR1 is SEHNR, CDR2 FQNEAQ (reference sequence). CDR3 length equals 14 residues. The CDR3 DNA follows: TGTGCCAGCAGCTTGAGGACAGCAGAAGAGACCCAGTACTTC. It yields the protein CASSLRTAEETQYF.

This sequence joins TRBV18 and TRBJ2-5; TRBD2 might be the D (5 bases). CDR3 size: 13 residues. With 6 bases removed from V and 5 bases from J, the gap between germline ends came to 13 bases. Germline values: CDR1 KGHSH, CDR2 LQKENI. Here the CDR3 reads CASSLEGGETQYF. For the CDR3, the DNA is TGTGCCAGCTCGCTTGAGGGCGGGGAGACCCAGTACTTC.

V and J are TRBV5-8 and TRBJ1-5; tentatively, D is TRBD1 (5 bases). The CDR3 is 15 amino acids. V was pared by 4 bases and J by 7 bases, with 18 bases between. CDR1 is SGHTS and CDR2 is YDEGEE in the germline V gene. The CDR3 coding sequence is TGTGCCAGCAGCCCAGGCTTAGGGGCGGAACAGCCCCAGCATTTT. Amino acid sequence: CASSPGLGAEQPQHF.

The genes are TRBV5-1 and TRBJ2-5, with D hard to call. Germline assignment: CDR1 SGHRS and CDR2 YFSETQ. The CDR3 extends over 12 amino acids. Trimming removed 2 bases from V and 2 bases from J, with 4 bases in between. Here the CDR3 reads CASSFNQETQYF. As DNA, the CDR3 is TGCGCCAGCAGCTTCAATCAAGAGACCCAGTACTTC. Looking up the rest from reference TRBV5-1 and TRBJ2-5 gives the full variable domain: KAGVTQTPRYLIKTRGQQVTLSCSPISGHRSVSWYQQTPGQGLQFLFEYFSETQRNKGNFPGRFSGRQFSNSRSEMNVSTLELGDSALYLCASSFNQETQYFGPGTRLLVL.

The chain joins TRBV9 to TRBJ2-3, with D possibly being TRBD2 (6 bases). Deletions cut 3 bases from V and 6 bases from J, with 11 bases between. Germline assignment: CDR1 SGDLS and CDR2 YYNGEE. The length of the CDR3 is 13 residues. The DNA for the CDR3 is TGTGCCAGCAGCGCGGGGGTGGCTGATACGCAGTATTTT. Translation gives CASSAGVADTQYF. Full variable domain (rest looked up from reference TRBV9 and TRBJ2-3): DSGVTQTPKHLITATGQRVTLRCSPRSGDLSVYWYQQSLDQGLQFLIQYYNGEERAKGNILERFSAQQFPDLHSELNLSSLELGDSALYFCASSAGVADTQYFGPGTRLTVL.

The CDR3 DNA reads as TGTGCCAGCAGCTTGCTTTCAAGTGGGGGGGAGACCCAGTACTTC. It encodes CASSLLSSGGETQYF. The chain uses TRBV5-4 and TRBJ2-5; a weak D match, TRBD2 (6 bases). The length of the CDR3 is 15 residues. Trimming cost V 1 base and J 5 bases, with 15 bases left between them. Germline V gene sequence: CDR1 SGHNT, CDR2 YYREEE (reference sequence). Looking up the rest from reference TRBV5-4 and TRBJ2-5 gives the full variable domain: ETGVTQSPTHLIKTRGQQVTLRCSSQSGHNTVSWYQQALGQGPQFIFQYYREEENGRGNFPPRFSGLQFPNYSSELNVNALELDDSALYLCASSLLSSGGETQYFGPGTRLLVL.

In this sample, this clone turned up a few times. A junction end diverges from the germline sequence, so it may reflect a read error. The chain links TRBV6-6 to TRBJ1-5, with D possibly matching TRBD1 (6 bases). Germline lookup yields CDR1 MNHNY and CDR2 SVGAGI (reference sequence). CDR3 length equals 15 residues. The CDR3 DNA reads as TGTGCCAGCAGTCCCCAGGGGACCAGAACCCAGCCCCAGAATTTT. It encodes CASSPQGTRTQPQNF.

The chain carries TRBV6-1 and TRBJ2-7; D is undetermined. The V and J ends lost 3 bases and 4 bases respectively, with 13 bases between them. The CDR3 covers 14 residues. Germline assignment: CDR1 MNHNS and CDR2 SASEGT. The CDR3: CASSESANMYEQYF. CDR3 in DNA: TGTGCCAGCAGTGAGTCTGCGAATATGTACGAGCAGTACTTC.

This sequence joins TRBV6-1 and TRBJ1-1, with D unclear. Between the trimmed V and J ends, which lost 2 bases and 2 bases, there was a span of 9 bases. CDR3 size: 14 residues. Germline V gene sequence: CDR1 MNHNS, CDR2 SASEGT. CDR3 loop: CASSERRTNTEAFF. Here the CDR3 DNA reads TGTGCCAGCAGTGAAAGACGGACTAACACTGAAGCTTTCTTT.